This TCR beta chain was recorded in a study of cytomegalovirus exposure and HLA in healthy donors. Study conclusions and caveats: The classifier reportedly diagnosed cytomegalovirus status with high specificity and sensitivity. In the roughly 130 validation repertoires, a later analysis found that first-cohort TCR clusters tended to co-occur. It was 150 to 200 TCR beta chains that were listed as cytomegalovirus-associated.

Clones were sequenced by immunoSEQ multiplex PCR, and TCRdb holds only the in-frame ones, with some missing. Seen here are over 200,000 clones, over 75% observed once, and the top ten hold approximately 2%. V gave up 3 bases and J gave up 1 base; unmatched junction bases: 2. There are 14 residues in the CDR3. CDR1 is LGHNT and CDR2 is FRNRAP in the germline V gene. About this clone itself: No antigen is known for it.

Sequencing was performed on PBMCs. This sequence joins TRBV12-5 and TRBJ1-1; 7 nucleotides match TRBD1. The clonotype originates from a woman aged 18-30 years in good health and CMV-seropositive. The CDR3 nucleotides read TGTGCTAGTGGTTTAGGGGACAGGAACACTGAAGCTTTCTTT. This gives the protein CASGLGDRNTEAFF.